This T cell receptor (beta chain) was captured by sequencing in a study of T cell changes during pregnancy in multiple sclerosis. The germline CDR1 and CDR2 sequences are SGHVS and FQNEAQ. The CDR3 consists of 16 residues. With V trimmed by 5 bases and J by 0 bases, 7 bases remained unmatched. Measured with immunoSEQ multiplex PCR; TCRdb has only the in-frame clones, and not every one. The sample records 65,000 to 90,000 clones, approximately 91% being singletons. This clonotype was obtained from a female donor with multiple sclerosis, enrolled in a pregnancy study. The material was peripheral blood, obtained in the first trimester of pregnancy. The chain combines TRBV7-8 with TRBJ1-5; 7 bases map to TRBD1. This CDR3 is CASSAGTVNSNQPQHF. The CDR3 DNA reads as TGTGCCAGCAGCGCCGGGACAGTCAATAGCAATCAGCCCCAGCATTTT.